Reported below is one T cell receptor beta chain. Its target is unknown. Germline V lookup: CDR1 SGHTA, CDR2 FQGNSA. This CDR3 comprises 15 residues. Between the trimmed V and J ends, which lost 1 base and 7 bases, there was a span of 16 bases. Here immunoSEQ multiplex PCR was the method, and the copy in TCRdb shows in-frame clones only, minus some. This sample carries several thousand clones, over 75% of them seen once, and the ten largest clones take 8% to 13%. This sample was included in a study of tumour-infiltrating T cells in Burkitt lymphoma. Overall study: All epidemiological Burkitt lymphoma subtypes were represented in the cohort. Repertoire clonality predicted overall and progression-free survival.

Overall study findings and caveats: Many Burkitt lymphoma patients shared several public clonotypes.

The chain carries TRBV7-2 and TRBJ1-2; D is uncertain. This receptor was obtained from a human donor with Burkitt lymphoma. Material for sequencing was tumor tissue. CDR3 amino acids: CASSLEGLPVGGYTF. CDR3 bases: TGTGCCAGCAGCTTAGAAGGGCTCCCTGTGGGTGGCTACACCTTC.